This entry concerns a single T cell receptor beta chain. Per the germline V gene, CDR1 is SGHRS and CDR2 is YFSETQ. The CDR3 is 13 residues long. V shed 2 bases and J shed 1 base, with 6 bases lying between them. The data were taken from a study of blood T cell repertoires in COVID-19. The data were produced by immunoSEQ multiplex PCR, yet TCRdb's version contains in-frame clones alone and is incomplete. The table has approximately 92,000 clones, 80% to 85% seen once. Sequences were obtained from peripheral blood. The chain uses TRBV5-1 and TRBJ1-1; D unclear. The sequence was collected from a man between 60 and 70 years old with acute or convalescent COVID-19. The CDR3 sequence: CASSFLSNTEAFF. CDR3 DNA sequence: TGCGCCAGCAGCTTTCTTTCGAACACTGAAGCTTTCTTT.